These 19 T cell receptor beta chains were sequenced from one sample in a study of cytomegalovirus exposure and HLA in healthy donors. The PCR ran on 60 Vbeta and 13 Jbeta primers. The repertoire was sequenced with immunoSEQ multiplex PCR; TCRdb's copy has only in-frame clones and lacks some. The sample has 220,000 or so clones; under 85% are singletons. Material: PBMCs. The receptor source for this set is a man aged 50 to 59 in good health and CMV-seronegative.

This sequence joins TRBV6-1 and TRBJ2-1, with TRBD2 identical over 8 bases. V was pared by 4 bases and J by 10 bases, with 6 bases of the junction left unmatched. This CDR3 is 13 amino acids long. Per germline, CDR1 MNHNS and CDR2 SASEGT. CDR3 in DNA: TGTGCCAGCAGTGCAAGCAGACTAGCGGAGCAGTTCTTC. It translates to CASSASRLAEQFF.

The chain joins TRBV5-4 to TRBJ2-5; TRBD2 is a possible D gene (5 bases). From germline, CDR1 is SGHNT and CDR2 YYREEE (reference sequence). The CDR3 loop spans 15 amino acids. V dropped 0 bases and J dropped 1 base, with 10 bases sitting between them. The CDR3 sequence is CASSLAQRIQETQYF. The CDR3 DNA sequence: TGTGCCAGCAGCTTGGCCCAGCGGATCCAAGAGACCCAGTACTTC.

V usage is TRBV30 and J usage is TRBJ2-7, with 8 positions matching TRBD1. Germline loops: CDR1 GTSNPN, CDR2 SVGIG (reference sequence). With 1 base clipped from V and 2 bases from J, the junction kept 4 bases outside the gene matches. This CDR3 has 14 residues. The CDR3 DNA reads as TGTGCCTGGAGTGGACAGGGGATCACCTACGAGCAGTACTTC. It yields the protein CAWSGQGITYEQYF. The full variable domain, with the rest looked up from reference TRBV30 and TRBJ2-7, is SQTIHQWPATLVQPVGSPLSLECTVEGTSNPNLYWYRQAAGRGLQLLFYSVGIGQISSEVPQNLSASRPQDRQFILSSKKLLLSDSGFYLCAWSGQGITYEQYFGPGTRLTVT.

The chain recombines TRBV2 with TRBJ2-2; TRBD1 agrees at 8 bases. This CDR3 has 16 residues. The germline gives CDR1 SNHLY, CDR2 FYNNEI. The V gene end was trimmed by 6 bases and the J gene end by 2 bases; junction bases not matched to a gene: 8. The CDR3 here is CASSNPTGANTGELFF. In DNA form, the CDR3 reads TGTGCCAGCAGCAACCCGACAGGGGCCAACACCGGGGAGCTGTTTTTT. Full variable domain (remainder filled in from reference TRBV2 and TRBJ2-2): EPEVTQTPSHQVTQMGQEVILRCVPISNHLYFYWYRQILGQKVEFLVSFYNNEISEKSEIFDDQFSVERPDGSNFTLKIRSTKLEDSAMYFCASSNPTGANTGELFFGEGSRLTVL.

This clone was seen only a few times. The chain joins TRBV7-3 to TRBJ2-6; D remains unclear. Trimming left V 0 bases short and J 0 bases short, with 9 bases between. Germline V gives CDR1 SGHTA, CDR2 FQGTGA. The length of the CDR3 is 17 residues. For the CDR3, the DNA is TGTGCCAGCAGCTTAACCTCAGGAATCTCTGGGGCCAACGTCCTGACTTTC. Protein product: CASSLTSGISGANVLTF.

The rearrangement joins TRBV5-6 to TRBJ1-5; D not resolved. The germline CDR1 and CDR2 sequences are SGHDT and YYEEEE. Trimming pared 4 bases from V and 4 bases from J, leaving 12 bases between. The CDR3 contains 14 residues. CDR3 loop: CASSLRTDNQPQHF. DNA of the CDR3: TGTGCCAGCAGCCTACGGACTGATAATCAGCCCCAGCATTTT.

This chain joins TRBV7-2 and TRBJ1-1; D perhaps matches TRBD1 (6 bases). Germline assignment: CDR1 SGHTA and CDR2 FQGNSA. V lost 1 base and J 4 bases, leaving 16 bases between the germline ends. This CDR3 has 16 amino acids. DNA for the CDR3: TGTGCCAGCAGCTTAGTGGGGGCAGGTGGTCCCACTGAAGCTTTCTTT. This encodes CASSLVGAGGPTEAFF.

The rearrangement uses TRBV5-1 and TRBJ1-1; 7 bases are shared with TRBD1. The CDR3 runs 15 residues. Germline V gives CDR1 SGHRS, CDR2 YFSETQ. V was clipped by 1 base and J by 2 bases; unmatched bases: 5. CDR3 DNA: TGCGCCAGCAGCTTGATGACAGGGACAAACACTGAAGCTTTCTTT. Encoded protein: CASSLMTGTNTEAFF.

The genes are TRBV19 and TRBJ1-2, with TRBD1 identical over 9 bases. Per the germline V gene, CDR1 is LNHDA and CDR2 is SQIVND (reference sequence). The CDR3 totals 14 residues. Trimming at V came to 5 bases and at J to 4 bases, leaving 5 bases not matched to a gene. The DNA for the CDR3 is TGTGCCAGTAGTTCGCTGGACAGGGGCTATGGCTACACCTTC. Translating gives CASSSLDRGYGYTF. Full variable domain (remainder filled in from reference TRBV19 and TRBJ1-2): DGGITQSPKYLFRKEGQNVTLSCEQNLNHDAMYWYRQDPGQGLRLIYYSQIVNDFQKGDIAEGYSVSREKKESFPLTVTSAQKNPTAFYLCASSSLDRGYGYTFGSGTRLTVV.

The CDR3 reads CASSRQGEKSQAFF. DNA for the CDR3: TGTGCCAGCAGCCGACAGGGAGAGAAGAGTCAAGCTTTCTTT. This chain uses TRBV7-8 with TRBJ1-1, with TRBD1 matching over 7 bases. The ends lost 5 bases at V and 9 bases at J; junction bases unmatched: 12. The CDR3 covers 14 residues. Germline CDR1 reads SGHVS; CDR2 reads FQNEAQ.

The chain joins TRBV5-1 to TRBJ2-3; D possibly corresponds to TRBD2 (6 bases). Germline V gene data show CDR1 as SGHRS and CDR2 as YFSETQ. This CDR3 comprises 15 residues. V was shortened by 2 bases and J by 3 bases, with 13 bases between the two germline ends. The CDR3 protein is CASSLTGVVTDTQYF. The CDR3, as DNA: TGCGCCAGCAGCTTAACGGGAGTTGTAACAGATACGCAGTATTTT.

This chain links TRBV29-1 with TRBJ1-4; D may be TRBD1 (5 bases). The CDR3 is 15 residues long. V was clipped by 0 bases and J by 4 bases, with 12 bases between them. The germline V gene encodes CDR1 SQVTM and CDR2 ANQGSEA. The chain's CDR3 is CSVEDPAGFNEKLFF. Here the CDR3 DNA reads TGCAGCGTTGAAGATCCCGCAGGGTTTAATGAAAAACTGTTTTTT.

Comments on this clone: At one end, the junction sequence differs from germline, possibly due to a read error. The chain is built from TRBV28 and TRBJ1-5; 8 nucleotides match TRBD1. The CDR3 has 14 amino acids. The germline CDR1 and CDR2 sequences are MDHEN and SYDVKM. The CDR3 DNA is TGTGTCAGCACCCCACGACAGGGGAATCAGCCCCAGCATTTT. It is translated as CVSTPRQGNQPQHF.

CDR3 region: CASSLGRLARPGELFF. CDR3 sequence (DNA): TGTGCCAGCAGCTTGGGCAGACTAGCCAGGCCCGGGGAGCTGTTTTTT. V is TRBV5-4 and J is TRBJ2-2; 7 bases line up with TRBD2. With 0 bases clipped from V and 6 bases from J, the junction kept 8 bases outside the gene matches. The CDR3 covers 16 residues. Germline V lookup: CDR1 SGHNT, CDR2 YYREEE (reference sequence).

This rearrangement joins TRBV11-2 to TRBJ2-2; 10 nucleotides match TRBD2. V trimming: 3 bases; J trimming: 7 bases; junction bases outside the gene matches: 11. The CDR3 is made up of 17 amino acids. CDR1 and CDR2 (germline): SGHAT, FQNNGV. CDR3 in amino acids: CASSFPRLAGLYGELFF. In DNA, the CDR3 is TGTGCCAGCAGCTTTCCGAGACTAGCGGGTTTATACGGGGAGCTGTTTTTT.

The chain uses TRBV11-2 and TRBJ2-3, with 9 bases matching TRBD2. The germline V gene has CDR1 SGHAT and CDR2 FQNNGV. V lost 0 bases, J lost 5 bases, and 9 bases stayed unmatched. This CDR3 comprises 17 residues. The CDR3 DNA follows: TGTGCCAGCAGCTTAGATTATCCTAGCGGGGAGAAAGATACGCAGTATTTT. It is translated as CASSLDYPSGEKDTQYF.

CDR3 amino acids: CASSLRQGNSPLHF. For the CDR3, the DNA is TGTGCCAGCAGCTTGCGACAGGGGAATTCACCCCTCCACTTT. The rearrangement joins TRBV7-2 to TRBJ1-6; 8 bases align to TRBD1. The V gene end was trimmed by 3 bases and the J gene end by 7 bases; junction bases not matched to a gene: 2. The CDR3 loop spans 14 amino acids. Per germline, CDR1 SGHTA and CDR2 FQGNSA.

This chain connects TRBV2 to TRBJ2-7; 8 nucleotides match TRBD1. The CDR3 extends over 16 amino acids. The germline V gene encodes CDR1 SNHLY and CDR2 FYNNEI. Trimming removed 11 bases from V and 5 bases from J; junction bases left unmatched: 20. CDR3 sequence: CAGEGYDRGSPNEQYF. The CDR3 DNA sequence: TGTGCCGGCGAGGGGTACGACAGGGGTAGCCCTAACGAGCAGTACTTC.

This clone was detected only once. The rearrangement links TRBV2 to TRBJ1-6; D may be TRBD1 (5 bases). Germline CDR1 reads SNHLY; CDR2 reads FYNNEI. V was trimmed by 3 bases and J by 2 bases, leaving 8 bases between them. The CDR3 is 15 amino acids. In nucleotides, the CDR3 is TGTGCCAGCAGTGATCGGACACCCTATAATTCACCCCTCCACTTT. It codes for CASSDRTPYNSPLHF.